This TCR beta chain stems from a study of blood T cell repertoires in COVID-19 (dated by TCRdb to 2020 to 2022). In the study overall: The collaborator samples originated in the United States, Italy and Spain and spanned the acute and convalescent phases of COVID-19. The repertoires were released in a freely available public database intended as a resource for research on the immune response to SARS-CoV-2. HLA class I and class II types, where available, came from metadata supplied by the sample provider rather than from assay-based typing. A de-identified subject ID, COVID-19 status, age in years and sex were almost always included in the sample metadata. Deeply sampled blood TCRbeta repertoires from subjects exposed to, actively infected with, or recovered from COVID-19 were included in the dataset. Samples came from the ongoing ImmuneRACE study (first 160 participants) plus 1,254 subjects from 6 global collaborators. The material from the prospective study consisted of cDNA or gDNA derived from T cells, B-cell-depleted T cells, or PBMCs.

Worth noting for this clone: Its antigen is still unknown. The record has no base qualities; no much larger clone is one base away.

Beyond this particular receptor, the publication reports: How much clinical and demographic metadata was included differed by source and by participant, and the metadata was provided uncurated.

TCRbeta CDR3 regions were amplified from genomic DNA using the immunoSEQ Assay, a bias-controlled multiplex PCR. The authors processed their data as follows. The number of nucleated cells in each sample was estimated by amplification of reference gene primers within the assay. To quantify the absolute abundance of each unique TCRbeta CDR3 rearrangement, sequence reads were collapsed and filtered. For each sample, productive Simpson clonality was calculated by taking the square root of Simpson's diversity index across productive rearrangements. In its TCRdb copy, this immuneACCESS table keeps in-frame sequences only and misses some clones. Where compared with another copy, unresolved V genes explain less than half of these, and the others have no known cause. V, J and clone size are taken as reported in that table, and D and trimming were inferred from the DNA itself. The sample profile shows 250,000 or so clones; more than 70% of them were found once. In total, the top ten clones hold around 0.98% of the sample.

Another Seattle source contributed samples from volunteer blood donors who had recovered from COVID-19. Each collaborating institution followed its own protocols to collect whole blood in K2EDTA tubes. For TCRbeta analysis, collaborators shipped samples in one of three forms: frozen whole blood, isolated PBMCs, or DNA extracted from either of those sample types. The junction shows trimming of 4 bases on V and 7 bases on J, plus 12 bases between the germline ends. Taken from cysteine to phenylalanine, the CDR3 has 12 residues. Only the CDR3 region is kept as DNA, spanning 36 bases read in frame from base 1. The germline V gene encodes CDR1 SGHNT and CDR2 YYREEE (reference sequence).

This chain is built from TRBV5-4 and TRBJ2-7; TRBD1 is perhaps the D gene, given 7 matching bases. This sequence was found in a woman aged 40 to 50 who had recovered from COVID-19. The sample taken for sequencing was peripheral blood. The DNA is as follows: TGTGCCAGCAGCCACCCAGGGGGGGAGCAGTACTTC. Translated, it reads CASSHPGGEQYF.